The rows below give T cell receptor beta chains drawn from one sample of a study of chemoradiotherapy in HPV16-positive cancers. The repertoire was sequenced with immunoSEQ multiplex PCR; TCRdb's copy has only in-frame clones and lacks some. Found here are approximately 4,200 clones, 90% to 95% of them singletons; the top ten hold 4% to 5%. The specimen comprised tumor tissue, sampled from a patient who underwent chemoradiotherapy. These receptors were obtained from a human donor with HPV-associated anogenital cancer. Both conserved end residues are part of each CDR3. Fields, in order: J gene, clone size, V gene, D gene, CDR3 protein, CDR3 DNA. D genes are given only for firm matches. Expanded clones get a size class; other rows say once, few or many, or leave the size out.

J gene: TRBJ1-3
clone size: .
V gene: TRBV5-4
D gene: TRBD1
CDR3 protein: CASSSDRGRSAGNTIYF
CDR3 DNA: TGTGCCAGCAGCTCGGACAGGGGCAGGTCGGCCGGAAACACCATATATTTT

J gene: TRBJ2-7
clone size: once
V gene: TRBV19
D gene: TRBD1
CDR3 protein: CASSIAGGRYEQYF
CDR3 DNA: TGTGCCAGTAGTATAGCAGGGGGCCGCTACGAGCAGTACTTC

J gene: TRBJ1-1
clone size: .
V gene: TRBV13
D gene: TRBD1
CDR3 protein: CASSFERGQGTEAFF
CDR3 DNA: TGTGCCAGCAGCTTCGAAAGGGGGCAGGGCACTGAAGCTTTCTTT

J gene: TRBJ1-2
clone size: .
V gene: TRBV7-2
D gene: TRBD1
CDR3 protein: CASSPSGGGFSQGYTF
CDR3 DNA: TGTGCCAGCAGCCCCTCAGGGGGGGGCTTTTCCCAAGGCTACACCTTC

J gene: TRBJ2-2
clone size: .
V gene: TRBV5-4
D gene: .
CDR3 protein: CASSLAVFGTGELFF
CDR3 DNA: TGTGCCAGCAGCTTGGCGGTTTTTGGTACCGGGGAGCTGTTTTTT

J gene: TRBJ2-7
clone size: .
V gene: TRBV28
D gene: .
CDR3 protein: CASSPTTGPRATYEQYF
CDR3 DNA: TGTGCCAGCAGTCCAACCACCGGGCCTAGGGCTACCTACGAGCAGTACTTC

J gene: TRBJ2-2
clone size: .
V gene: TRBV30
D gene: .
CDR3 protein: CAWSVTSPHPGGELFF
CDR3 DNA: TGTGCCTGGAGTGTTACGAGCCCTCACCCGGGTGGGGAGCTGTTTTTT

J gene: TRBJ2-5
clone size: .
V gene: TRBV5-4
D gene: .
CDR3 protein: CASSPRAVETQYF
CDR3 DNA: TGTGCCAGCAGCCCCAGAGCGGTGGAGACCCAGTACTTC

J gene: TRBJ2-7
clone size: .
V gene: TRBV27
D gene: .
CDR3 protein: CASSPSQGGEQYF
CDR3 DNA: TGTGCCAGCAGTCCCTCTCAGGGGGGCGAGCAGTACTTC

J gene: TRBJ1-2
clone size: few
V gene: TRBV5-4
D gene: TRBD1
CDR3 protein: CASSPSLADRALYGYTF
CDR3 DNA: TGTGCCAGCAGCCCCTCCCTGGCCGACAGGGCTCTCTATGGCTACACCTTC

J gene: TRBJ1-2
clone size: .
V gene: TRBV5-4
D gene: .
CDR3 protein: CASSFSAGYGYTF
CDR3 DNA: TGTGCCAGCAGCTTTTCGGCTGGCTATGGCTACACCTTC

J gene: TRBJ1-2
clone size: .
V gene: TRBV19
D gene: .
CDR3 protein: CASNGNYGYTF
CDR3 DNA: TGTGCCAGTAACGGAAACTATGGCTACACCTTC

J gene: TRBJ2-3
clone size: few
V gene: TRBV9
D gene: TRBD2
CDR3 protein: CASSPNRPWDYHADTQYF
CDR3 DNA: TGTGCCAGCAGCCCCAACCGGCCCTGGGACTACCATGCAGATACGCAGTATTTT

J gene: TRBJ1-1
clone size: .
V gene: TRBV10-3
D gene: .
CDR3 protein: CAISEQDGMNTEAFF
CDR3 DNA: TGTGCCATCAGTGAGCAGGACGGCATGAACACTGAAGCTTTCTTT

J gene: TRBJ1-1
clone size: .
V gene: TRBV6-1
D gene: .
CDR3 protein: CASSHSGVLEAFF
CDR3 DNA: TGTGCCAGCAGCCACTCTGGGGTATTGGAAGCTTTCTTT

J gene: TRBJ2-5
clone size: once
V gene: TRBV5-6
D gene: .
CDR3 protein: CASSLAGQVGEETQYF
CDR3 DNA: TGTGCCAGCAGCTTGGCCGGGCAGGTGGGAGAAGAGACCCAGTACTTC

J gene: TRBJ2-7
clone size: .
V gene: TRBV5-4
D gene: TRBD2
CDR3 protein: CASSPGRGAYEQYF
CDR3 DNA: TGTGCCAGCAGCCCCGGGAGGGGAGCCTACGAGCAGTACTTC

J gene: TRBJ2-3
clone size: .
V gene: TRBV6-1
D gene: .
CDR3 protein: CASSVAGSTDTQYF
CDR3 DNA: TGTGCCAGCAGTGTGGCGGGAAGCACAGATACGCAGTATTTT

J gene: TRBJ1-6
clone size: .
V gene: TRBV6-5
D gene: .
CDR3 protein: CASSGGGNSPLHF
CDR3 DNA: TGTGCCAGCAGTGGGGGGGGAAATTCACCCCTCCACTTT

J gene: TRBJ2-2
clone size: .
V gene: TRBV7-6
D gene: TRBD1
CDR3 protein: CASSPQPGQAAWSGELFF
CDR3 DNA: TGTGCCAGCAGCCCCCAACCGGGACAGGCGGCTTGGTCCGGGGAGCTGTTTTTT

J gene: TRBJ1-4
clone size: .
V gene: TRBV4-1
D gene: .
CDR3 protein: CASSQVFQFNEKLFF
CDR3 DNA: TGCGCCAGCAGCCAAGTGTTCCAGTTTAATGAAAAACTGTTTTTT

J gene: TRBJ1-1
clone size: .
V gene: TRBV27
D gene: .
CDR3 protein: CASIRTGGTTEAFF
CDR3 DNA: TGTGCCAGCATTCGGACGGGGGGGACTACTGAAGCTTTCTTT

J gene: TRBJ1-5
clone size: once
V gene: TRBV11-2
D gene: .
CDR3 protein: CASSLGTVSNQPQHF
CDR3 DNA: TGTGCCAGCAGCTTAGGGACAGTGAGCAATCAGCCCCAGCATTTT

J gene: TRBJ1-5
clone size: .
V gene: TRBV25-1
D gene: .
CDR3 protein: CASSEWAENQPQHF
CDR3 DNA: TGTGCCAGCAGTGAATGGGCAGAGAATCAGCCCCAGCATTTT

J gene: TRBJ2-1
clone size: .
V gene: TRBV18
D gene: .
CDR3 protein: CASSPSGPAYNEQFF
CDR3 DNA: TGTGCCAGCTCACCATCGGGACCGGCGTACAATGAGCAGTTCTTC

J gene: TRBJ1-2
clone size: once
V gene: TRBV6-1
D gene: .
CDR3 protein: CASTVGGAFNYGYTF
CDR3 DNA: TGTGCCAGCACGGTGGGGGGGGCTTTTAACTATGGCTACACCTTC

J gene: TRBJ1-1
clone size: .
V gene: TRBV6-5
D gene: .
CDR3 protein: CASSYLQGEAFF
CDR3 DNA: TGTGCCAGCAGTTACTTACAGGGAGAAGCTTTCTTT

J gene: TRBJ2-3
clone size: .
V gene: TRBV29-1
D gene: TRBD2
CDR3 protein: CSVEGVGGGATDTQYF
CDR3 DNA: TGCAGCGTTGAAGGCGTCGGCGGGGGGGCCACAGATACGCAGTATTTT